These 10 T cell receptor beta chains share one sample of origin, sequenced in a study of neoadjuvant anti-PD-1 for oral cavity cancer. Using immunoSEQ multiplex PCR, the repertoire was profiled, and TCRdb retains in-frame clones only, with some absent. This sample has 13,000 to 15,000 clones, with about four fifths found just once. The time point is: after neoadjuvant nivolumab, at surgical resection. This sample comprised PBMCs, obtained after nivolumab (anti-PD-1) treatment. The receptors come from a person aged 35-79 years with oral cavity squamous cell carcinoma.

This clone was picked up a small number of times. The chain links TRBV30 to TRBJ1-2; D not resolved. Trimming pared 4 bases from V and 4 bases from J, leaving 16 bases between. The CDR3 sequence is 14 residues long. Germline lookup yields CDR1 GTSNPN and CDR2 SVGIG (reference sequence). CDR3: CAWTPGELIYGYTF. The CDR3 region has the DNA TGTGCCTGGACACCAGGCGAACTAATCTATGGCTACACCTTC. Using reference TRBV30 and TRBJ1-2 for the parts outside the CDR3, the full variable domain is SQTIHQWPATLVQPVGSPLSLECTVEGTSNPNLYWYRQAAGRGLQLLFYSVGIGQISSEVPQNLSASRPQDRQFILSSKKLLLSDSGFYLCAWTPGELIYGYTFGSGTRLTVV.

The rearrangement joins TRBV11-2 to TRBJ1-1; 7 nucleotides agree with TRBD1. V lost 0 bases, J lost 1 base, and 11 bases stayed unmatched. Per the germline V gene, CDR1 is SGHAT and CDR2 is FQNNGV. The CDR3 runs to 18 residues. In DNA form, the CDR3 reads TGTGCCAGCAGCTTAGATCGACTAGGGGGACAGCCGAACACTGAAGCTTTCTTT. This codes for CASSLDRLGGQPNTEAFF.

This clone was observed once. The J gene is TRBJ2-5, the V gene TRBV27; TRBD2 matches at 7 bases. Per the germline V gene, CDR1 is MNHEY and CDR2 is SMNVEV (reference sequence). The junction had 9 bases not matched to a gene; V was cut back by 7 bases and J by 4 bases. This CDR3 has 14 amino acids. The CDR3 DNA sequence: TGTGCCAGCAAGAGTAGCGGGTTGTTAGAGACCCAGTACTTC. Translated, it gives CASKSSGLLETQYF.

This clone was detected once. The chain has TRBV7-6 and TRBJ2-3; perhaps TRBD1 as D (6 bases). Germline loops: CDR1 SGHVS, CDR2 FNYEAQ. The V and J ends lost 1 base and 2 bases respectively, with 10 bases between them. CDR3 length: 15 residues. The CDR3 nucleotides are TGTGCCAGCAGCTTAGTACAGGGTGTCACAGATACGCAGTATTTT. It encodes CASSLVQGVTDTQYF.

The sample holds a few counts of this clone. The chain employs TRBV9 and TRBJ2-2; TRBD1 is a possible D gene (5 bases). The CDR3 runs to 12 residues. V lost 3 bases, J lost 5 bases, and 5 bases lay in between. The germline gives CDR1 SGDLS, CDR2 YYNGEE. The CDR3 reads CASSAGTGELFF. CDR3 in DNA: TGTGCCAGCAGCGCAGGGACCGGGGAGCTGTTTTTT.

This chain connects TRBV7-3 to TRBJ2-1; 11 nucleotides line up with TRBD2. The V segment lost 4 bases and the J segment 5 bases; nucleotides outside the gene matches: 4. Germline CDR1 SGHTA, CDR2 FQGTGA. The CDR3 is 15 amino acids. The CDR3 sequence: CASSWGLADNNEQFF. The CDR3 DNA follows: TGTGCCAGCAGCTGGGGACTAGCGGACAACAATGAGCAGTTCTTC.

V usage is TRBV10-3 and J usage is TRBJ1-5; D ambiguous. CDR3 length: 12 residues. The V end lost 0 bases, the J end lost 8 bases, and 5 bases lay between the germline ends. CDR1 and CDR2 from the germline V gene are ENHRY and SYGVKD. The CDR3 region is CAISESREPQHF. DNA of the CDR3: TGTGCCATCAGTGAGTCAAGGGAGCCCCAGCATTTT.

V usage is TRBV5-6 and J usage is TRBJ2-7, with D perhaps TRBD1 (5 bases). CDR1 and CDR2 (germline): SGHDT, YYEEEE. CDR3 length: 13 residues. V gave up 4 bases and J gave up 6 bases, with 14 bases separating them. In nucleotides, the CDR3 is TGTGCCAGCAGCCGCAGGGATTACGGCGAGCAGTACTTC. Translation gives CASSRRDYGEQYF.

V gene TRBV19 combines with J gene TRBJ1-1, with D uncertain. CDR3 length: 14 residues. Germline V gives CDR1 LNHDA, CDR2 SQIVND (reference sequence). Trimming removed 4 bases from V and 6 bases from J, with 15 bases in between. For the CDR3, the DNA is TGTGCCAGTAGTACCGGAAGTAGAGGTTCTGAAGCTTTCTTT. Residues: CASSTGSRGSEAFF.

The rearrangement uses TRBV4-1 and TRBJ2-3, with D unclear. The CDR3 spans 12 residues. Per germline, CDR1 MGHRA and CDR2 YSYEKL. V was clipped by 4 bases and J by 5 bases, with 7 bases between them. CDR3 DNA: TGCGCCAGCAGCCCAGGCGGAGATACGCAGTATTTT. Its protein is CASSPGGDTQYF.